This TCR beta chain was recorded in a study of OX40 agonist ivuxolimab in advanced cancers. Study-wide context: Patients enrolled in dose escalation were diagnosed with hepatocellular carcinoma, melanoma, renal cell or head and neck cancer. Antecedent anti-PD-1, anti-PD-L1 or anti-CTLA-4 therapy was permissible, with roughly 40% having received some. Study-level findings and limits: Clones of CD4+ and CD8+ blood T cells grew by week 6 at doses of 0.1 to 3.0 mg/kg.

For this clone: The antigen is not known.

Trimming shortened V by 6 bases and J by 2 bases, and 10 bases separated the two germline ends. This CDR3 has 13 residues. Germline V gene lookup returns CDR1 KGHSH and CDR2 LQKENI. Only in-frame clones appear in the TCRdb table, and some are missing; sequencing was by immunoSEQ multiplex PCR. The profile shows about 50,000 clones, about 80% of them singletons. The clonotype comes from an adult with an advanced solid tumor such as melanoma, head and neck, liver or kidney cancer. The material sequenced was CD4+ or CD8+ T cells sorted from blood, taken in a trial of the OX40 agonist ivuxolimab. The J gene is TRBJ1-2, the V gene TRBV18, with D perhaps matching TRBD1 (6 bases). The CDR3 loop reads CASSVGANYGYTF. As DNA, the CDR3 is TGTGCCAGCTCGGTGGGGGCCAACTATGGCTACACCTTC.